Below, 5 T cell receptor beta chains from the same sample are listed, as sequenced in a study of cytomegalovirus exposure and HLA in healthy donors. A multiplex PCR was run with 60 Vbeta primers and 13 Jbeta primers. Data came from immunoSEQ multiplex PCR; TCRdb stores just in-frame clones and leaves some out. Listed are 60,000 to 75,000 clones; around 3.8% falls within the top ten. Sequences were obtained from PBMCs. The source is a female donor in good health and CMV-seropositive.

The CDR3: CASSFAGSRSIEQYF. Written as DNA, the CDR3 is TGTGCCAGCAGCTTCGCAGGGTCGAGGTCGATCGAGCAGTACTTC. V is TRBV11-3 and J is TRBJ2-7; D perhaps matches TRBD1 (5 bases). There are 15 residues in the CDR3. Trimming cost V 3 bases and J 6 bases, with 18 bases left between them. Looked up from germline, CDR1 is SGHNT and CDR2 is YENEEA.

This chain connects TRBV12-5 to TRBJ1-5; TRBD1 agrees at 11 bases. Germline trimming cut 6 bases from V and 1 base from J; bases unmatched to any gene: 14. CDR1 LGHNT and CDR2 FRNRAP come from the germline V gene. The CDR3 loop spans 19 amino acids. The CDR3 loop is CASGRLNPGQGESNQPQHF. As DNA, the CDR3 is TGTGCTAGTGGCCGACTAAATCCGGGACAGGGGGAGAGCAATCAGCCCCAGCATTTT.

The chain employs TRBV29-1 and TRBJ2-7; perhaps TRBD2 as D (6 bases). Germline V lookup: CDR1 SQVTM, CDR2 ANQGSEA. The CDR3 runs 14 residues. The V end lost 6 bases, the J end lost 3 bases, and 18 bases lay between the germline ends. The CDR3 here is CSVITGTGVYEQYF. The CDR3 nucleotides read TGCAGCGTGATCACCGGGACGGGGGTCTACGAGCAGTACTTC.

Notes on this clone: One end of the junction is discordant with germline, which a read error may explain. The rearrangement joins TRBV9 to TRBJ2-1; maybe TRBD1 (6 bases). CDR1 and CDR2 (germline): SGDLS, YYNGEE. The CDR3 extends over 15 amino acids. The CDR3 DNA reads TGTGCCAGCAGCGGCCAGGGGAGCTCCGACAATGAGCAGTTCTTC. Translated: CASSGQGSSDNEQFF.

Points on this clone: Relative to the germline gene, one junction end is altered; a read error may explain this. The chain is built from TRBV6-5 and TRBJ1-1, with D maybe TRBD1 (5 bases). CDR3 size: 11 residues. Germline CDR1 MNHEY, CDR2 SVGAGI. CDR3 DNA sequence: TGTGCCAGAAGTTACCAGGGTAAAGCTTTCTTT. This sequence encodes CARSYQGKAFF.